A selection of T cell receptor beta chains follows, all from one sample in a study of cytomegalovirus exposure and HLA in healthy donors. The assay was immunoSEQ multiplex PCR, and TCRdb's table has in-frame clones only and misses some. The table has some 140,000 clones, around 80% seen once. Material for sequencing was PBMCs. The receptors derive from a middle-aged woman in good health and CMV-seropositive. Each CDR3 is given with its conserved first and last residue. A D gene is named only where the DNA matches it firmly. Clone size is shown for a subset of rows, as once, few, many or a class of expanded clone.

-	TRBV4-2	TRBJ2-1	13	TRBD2	CASGLAVYNEQFF	TGTGCCAGCGGACTAGCGGTCTACAATGAGCAGTTCTTC
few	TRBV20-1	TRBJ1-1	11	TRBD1	CSAPKDREAFF	TGCAGTGCACCTAAGGACAGGGAAGCTTTCTTT
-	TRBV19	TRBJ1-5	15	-	CASNWGTYGNQPQHF	TGTGCCAGTAACTGGGGCACTTACGGCAATCAGCCCCAGCATTTT
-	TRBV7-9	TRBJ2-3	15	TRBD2	CASSFGLAGTDTQYF	TGTGCCAGCAGCTTCGGACTAGCTGGCACAGATACGCAGTATTTT
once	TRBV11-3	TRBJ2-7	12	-	CASSSEPWEQYF	TGTGCCAGCAGTAGTGAACCGTGGGAGCAGTACTTC
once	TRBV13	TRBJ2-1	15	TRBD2	CASSLGTSGYNEQFF	TGTGCCAGCAGCTTAGGAACTAGCGGTTACAATGAGCAGTTCTTC
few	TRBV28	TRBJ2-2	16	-	CASSFQVSRNTGELFF	TGTGCCAGCAGTTTCCAGGTCTCAAGGAACACCGGGGAGCTGTTTTTT
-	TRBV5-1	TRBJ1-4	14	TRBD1	CASSPGTGYEKLFF	TGCGCCAGCAGTCCCGGGACAGGGTATGAAAAACTGTTTTTT
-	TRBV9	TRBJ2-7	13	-	CASSVYDTGEQYF	TGTGCCAGCAGCGTATATGATACAGGGGAGCAGTACTTC
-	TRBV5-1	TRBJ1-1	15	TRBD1	CASGFAGTGKAEAFF	TGCGCCAGCGGCTTTGCCGGGACAGGGAAGGCTGAAGCTTTCTTT
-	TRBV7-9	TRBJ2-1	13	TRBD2	CASSRVAGASWFF	TGTGCCAGCAGCCGCGTAGCGGGAGCGAGTTGGTTCTTC
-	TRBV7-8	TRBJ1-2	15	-	CASSLAPGLNYGYTF	TGTGCCAGCAGCTTAGCGCCTGGACTTAACTATGGCTACACCTTC
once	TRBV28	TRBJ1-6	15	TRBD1	CASSPVDRPNSPLHF	TGTGCCAGCAGTCCGGTGGACAGGCCTAATTCACCCCTCCACTTT
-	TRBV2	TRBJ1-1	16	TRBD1	CASSGSRDRANTEAFF	TGTGCCAGCAGTGGAAGCCGGGACAGGGCCAACACTGAAGCTTTCTTT
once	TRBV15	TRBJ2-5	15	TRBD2	CATGLAGVRAETQYF	TGTGCTACCGGACTAGCGGGAGTAAGAGCGGAGACCCAGTACTTC
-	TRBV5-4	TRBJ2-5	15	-	CASSVLTDRLETQYF	TGTGCCAGCAGCGTTTTAACGGACAGACTAGAGACCCAGTACTTC
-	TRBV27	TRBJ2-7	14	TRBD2	CASSLRREGLEQYF	TGTGCCAGCAGTTTAAGGCGGGAGGGCCTCGAGCAGTACTTC
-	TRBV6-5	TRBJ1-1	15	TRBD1	CASNNPGQGKTEAFF	TGTGCCAGCAACAATCCGGGACAGGGTAAAACTGAAGCTTTCTTT
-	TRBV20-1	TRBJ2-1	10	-	CSALDNEQFF	TGCAGTGCTCTTGACAATGAGCAGTTCTTC
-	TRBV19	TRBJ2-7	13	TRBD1	CASSSNRGNEQYF	TGTGCCAGTAGTTCAAACAGGGGCAACGAGCAGTACTTC
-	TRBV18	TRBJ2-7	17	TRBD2	CASSPPKASGRPYEQYF	TGTGCCAGCTCACCACCGAAAGCTAGCGGGAGGCCCTACGAGCAGTACTTC
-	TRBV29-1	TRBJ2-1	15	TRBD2	CSVAKLAGGYNEQFF	TGCAGCGTCGCCAAACTAGCGGGAGGATACAATGAGCAGTTCTTC
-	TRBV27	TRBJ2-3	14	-	CASSPARGTDTQYF	TGTGCCAGCAGTCCTGCACGCGGCACAGATACGCAGTATTTT
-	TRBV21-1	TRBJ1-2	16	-	CASTTNGQQGLYGYTF	TGTGCCAGCACCACTAACGGACAGCAGGGCCTTTATGGCTACACCTTC
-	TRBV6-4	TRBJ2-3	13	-	CASSRDITDTQYF	TGTGCCAGCAGCCGGGACATCACAGATACGCAGTATTTT
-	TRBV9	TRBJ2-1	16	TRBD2	CASGNAGRASYNEQFF	TGTGCCAGCGGCAATGCCGGGAGGGCATCCTACAACGAGCAGTTCTTC
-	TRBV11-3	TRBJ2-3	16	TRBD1	CASSISGGTGEDTQYF	TGTGCCAGCAGCATTTCGGGCGGGACAGGCGAAGATACGCAGTATTTT
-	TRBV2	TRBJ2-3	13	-	CASIWAVTDTQYF	TGTGCCAGCATTTGGGCAGTCACAGATACGCAGTATTTT
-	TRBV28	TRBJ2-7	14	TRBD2	CASRPGLAGVEQYF	TGTGCCAGCAGGCCGGGACTAGCGGGAGTCGAGCAGTACTTC
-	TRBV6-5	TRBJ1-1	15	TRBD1	CASSGKQGAGTEAFF	TGTGCCAGCAGTGGAAAACAGGGGGCGGGCACTGAAGCTTTCTTT
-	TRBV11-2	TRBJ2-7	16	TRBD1	CASSLGYGDREAEQYF	TGTGCCAGCAGCTTAGGCTATGGGGACAGGGAGGCCGAGCAGTACTTC
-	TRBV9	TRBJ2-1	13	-	CASSVDNYNEQFF	TGTGCCAGCAGCGTAGACAACTACAATGAGCAGTTCTTC
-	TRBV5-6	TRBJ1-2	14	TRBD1	CASSATGTGAGYTF	TGTGCCAGCAGCGCTACCGGGACAGGGGCTGGCTACACCTTC
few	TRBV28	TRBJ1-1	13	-	CAITGQRNTEAFF	TGTGCCATTACGGGACAACGGAACACTGAAGCTTTCTTT
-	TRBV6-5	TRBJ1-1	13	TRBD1	CASSSTGGGEAFF	TGTGCCAGCAGTTCGACAGGGGGGGGTGAAGCTTTCTTT
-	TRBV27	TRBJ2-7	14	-	CASSLTRWGSEQYF	TGTGCCAGCAGTCTCACCAGGTGGGGCTCCGAGCAGTACTTC
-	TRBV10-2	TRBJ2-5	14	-	CASRTGTAQETQYF	TGCGCCAGCAGGACGGGGACTGCCCAAGAGACCCAGTACTTC
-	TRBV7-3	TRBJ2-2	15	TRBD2	CASSKGSGRGRELFF	TGTGCCAGCAGCAAGGGGAGCGGGAGAGGTCGGGAGCTGTTTTTT
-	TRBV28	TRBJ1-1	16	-	CASSPLGEGRETEAFF	TGTGCCAGCAGTCCCCTCGGAGAGGGCAGAGAAACTGAAGCTTTCTTT
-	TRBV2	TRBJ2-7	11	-	CASSERLEQYF	TGTGCCAGCAGTGAAAGACTCGAGCAGTACTTC
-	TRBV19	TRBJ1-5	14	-	CASSRVVISQPQHF	TGTGCCAGTAGCCGGGTTGTAATTAGTCAGCCCCAGCATTTT
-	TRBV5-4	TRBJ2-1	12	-	CASRVRGGEQFF	TGTGCCAGCAGGGTTCGTGGCGGTGAGCAGTTCTTC
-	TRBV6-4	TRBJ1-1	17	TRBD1	CASRGFRQGRGWTEAFF	TGTGCCAGCAGGGGATTTCGACAGGGTCGAGGATGGACTGAAGCTTTCTTT
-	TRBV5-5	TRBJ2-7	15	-	CASSSRQVSLYEQYF	TGTGCCAGCAGCTCCCGACAGGTCTCCCTCTACGAGCAGTACTTC
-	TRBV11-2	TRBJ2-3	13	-	CASSLRVLDTQYF	TGTGCCAGCAGCTTGAGGGTCCTAGATACGCAGTATTTT
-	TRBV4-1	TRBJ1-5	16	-	CASSPMGEGHNQPQHF	TGCGCCAGCAGCCCCATGGGGGAGGGCCACAATCAGCCCCAGCATTTT